This record looks at one T cell receptor beta chain sequence and its context. At one end, the junction sequence differs from germline, possibly due to a read error. This sample is part of a study of blood T cell repertoires in COVID-19. Study-level information: Samples of COVID-19 (acute and convalescent) were obtained from the United States, Italy and Spain. T cells, B-cell-depleted T cells, or PBMCs supplied cDNA or gDNA.

In the source study's methods: Amplification from reference gene primers served as the basis for estimated nucleated cell counts. Clones were read by immunoSEQ multiplex PCR, and TCRdb kept only the in-frame ones, dropping some. For V, J and clone size, that table is used; D and trimming come from the DNA. The sample yields approximately 220,000 clones, roughly 80% seen once. The germline V gene has CDR1 SGHNT and CDR2 YENEEA. This CDR3 region has 13 residues. The TCR originated in a woman aged 25 to 39 who had recovered from COVID-19. Material: peripheral blood. V usage is TRBV11-3 and J usage is TRBJ1-2; 7 bases match TRBD1. Here the CDR3 reads CASSVDRVGGYTF. CDR3 DNA: TGTGCCAGCAGCGTAGACAGGGTGGGGGGCTACACCTTC.